The 28 T cell receptor beta chains given below trace back to one sample, sequenced in a study of blood T cells in healthy people across ages. Combining a sample-barcoded 5' primer with a J-beta primer mix, a second PCR ran for roughly 6 to 12 cycles. In TCRdb, the 5' RACE reads were re-called with MiXCR into one record per CDR3 protein. The repertoire includes 540,000 or so distinct CDR3 sequences, 25% to 30% of them detected once, and roughly 18% sits in the top ten. Source material: blood. These receptors came from a woman in her 70s in good health.

This clonotype was counted only a few times. This chain joins TRBV20-1 and TRBJ1-2; D uncertain. Germline assignment: CDR1 DFQATT and CDR2 SNEGSKA (reference sequence). The CDR3 spans 13 residues. V shed 3 bases and J shed 4 bases, with 12 bases lying between them. In nucleotides, the CDR3 is TGCAGTGCTAGTCGAGGCACCGTCTATGGCTACACCTTC. Protein sequence: CSASRGTVYGYTF.

The chain carries TRBV12-3 or TRBV12-4 and TRBJ2-5, with D perhaps matching TRBD1 or TRBD2 (5 bases each). The CDR3 sequence is 15 residues long. Between the trimmed V and J ends, which lost 4 bases and 5 bases, there was a span of 17 bases. CDR3 loop: CASSSSGPALETQYF. The DNA of the CDR3 is TGTGCCAGCAGTTCATCGGGACCCGCCTTGGAGACCCAGTACTTC.

The chain is built from TRBV28 and TRBJ1-5; a possible D gene is TRBD1 (5 bases). Germline values: CDR1 MDHEN, CDR2 SYDVKM. This CDR3 spans 13 amino acids. V was pared by 6 bases and J by 5 bases, with 11 bases between. DNA of the CDR3: TGTGCCAGCAGGCCTGGGGGGGATCAGCCCCAGCATTTT. It specifies CASRPGGDQPQHF.

V and J are TRBV15 and TRBJ2-1, with 7 bases fitting TRBD2. Germline-derived CDR1 and CDR2 are LNHNV and YYDKDF (reference sequence). There are 17 residues in the CDR3. The V gene end was trimmed by 4 bases and the J gene end by 0 bases; junction bases not matched to a gene: 9. The CDR3 DNA reads TGTGCCACCAGCACTTTGGCGGGGGAGCGCTCCTACAATGAGCAGTTCTTC. Its translation is CATSTLAGERSYNEQFF. The complete variable domain, with remaining parts taken from reference TRBV15 and TRBJ2-1, reads DAMVIQNPRYQVTQFGKPVTLSCSQTLNHNVMYWYQQKSSQAPKLLFHYYDKDFNNEADTPDNFQSRRPNTSFCFLDIRSPGLGDTAMYLCATSTLAGERSYNEQFFGPGTRLTVL.

The rearrangement links TRBV6-5 to TRBJ2-3, with a weak D call TRBD1 (5 bases). This CDR3 is 15 amino acids long. CDR1 MNHEY and CDR2 SVGAGI come from the germline V gene. Trimming took off 0 bases at V and 1 base at J, with 8 bases between the two ends. The CDR3: CASSYSGRGTDTQYF. DNA for the CDR3: TGTGCCAGCAGTTACTCGGGCAGGGGCACAGATACGCAGTATTTT.

This clonotype was seen more than once but under ten times. The V call is TRBV12-3 or TRBV12-4, the J call TRBJ2-7, with unresolved D. Trimming pared 5 bases from V and 2 bases from J, leaving 10 bases between. The CDR3 contains 13 residues. The CDR3 bases are TGTGCCAGCAGTAGAAACTTGCCCTACGAGCAGTACTTC. As protein: CASSRNLPYEQYF.

This clonotype was counted between two and nine times. The V call is TRBV2, the J call TRBJ2-7; 11 nucleotides align to TRBD1. Trimming took 7 bases from V and 9 from J; bases not matched to a gene: 11. This CDR3 has 14 residues. Germline CDR1 is SNHLY and CDR2 is FYNNEI. The CDR3 region is CASNPDRGQGGQYF. The CDR3 nucleotides are TGTGCCAGCAACCCGGACAGGGGGCAAGGAGGGCAGTACTTC.

This clonotype was picked up a small number of times. The rearrangement uses TRBV28 and TRBJ2-3, with a weak D call TRBD1 (6 bases). In germline, CDR1 is MDHEN, CDR2 SYDVKM. The CDR3 has 14 amino acids. With 5 bases removed from V and 11 bases from J, the gap between germline ends came to 20 bases. CDR3 DNA sequence: TGTGCCAGCAGTCGGGGACACGGGCCCAAGGAGCAGTATTTT. Translated, it gives CASSRGHGPKEQYF.

This sequence joins TRBV5-1 and TRBJ2-7; 10 bases agree with TRBD2. V dropped 1 base and J dropped 7; count of bases not matched to a gene: 5. Germline values: CDR1 SGHRS, CDR2 YFSETQ. CDR3 size: 14 residues. CDR3 residues: CASSLSSGGGEQYF. As DNA, the CDR3 is TGCGCCAGCAGCTTGTCCAGCGGGGGGGGTGAGCAGTACTTC.

The chain carries TRBV29-1 and TRBJ2-3; the D gene is possibly TRBD2 (5 bases). Per the germline V gene, CDR1 is SQVTM and CDR2 is ANQGSEA. Trimming shortened V by 2 bases and J by 1 base, and 7 bases separated the two germline ends. This CDR3 is built from 13 residues. The CDR3 nucleotides read TGCAGCGTTGAATTCGGGGGCACAGATACGCAGTATTTT. Translation: CSVEFGGTDTQYF.

This chain joins TRBV28 and TRBJ2-4, with a possible D match to TRBD1 (5 bases). Germline CDR1 reads MDHEN; CDR2 reads SYDVKM. The CDR3 extends over 12 amino acids. The CDR3 bases are TGTGCGACGAGTGGGGCCCGTGGGTTTCAGTACTTC. Translated: CATSGARGFQYF.

This clonotype was recorded a few times. This sequence joins TRBV29-1 and TRBJ1-4; tentative D call: TRBD1 (5 bases). The CDR3 has 13 residues. CDR1 is SQVTM and CDR2 is ANQGSEA in the germline V gene. V lost 3 bases and J lost 11, with 16 bases in between. DNA for the CDR3: TGCAGCGTTGAGAAGGTCGGGGGGAAGAAACTGTTTTTT. It codes for CSVEKVGGKKLFF.

Worth noting for this clonotype: One junction end disagrees with the germline gene, perhaps due to a read error. The V and J genes are TRBV7-6 and TRBJ2-1; D not resolved. Per the germline V gene, CDR1 is SGHVS and CDR2 is FNYEAQ. This CDR3 comprises 11 residues. Written as DNA, the CDR3 is TGTGCCAGCAGCTTAGGATGGCGGAATCCCTTC. Its translation is CASSLGWRNPF. Complete variable domain (other parts from reference TRBV7-6 and TRBJ2-1): GAGVSQSPRYKVTKRGQDVALRCDPISGHVSLYWYRQALGQGPEFLTYFNYEAQQDKSGLPNDRFSAERPEGSISTLTIQRTEQRDSAMYRCASSLGWRNPFGPGTRLTVL.

The chain employs TRBV12-3 or TRBV12-4 and TRBJ2-7; D is uncertain. The germline V and J ends were trimmed by 6 bases and 0 bases, with 18 bases remaining between them. The CDR3 runs to 16 residues. CDR3 sequence reads: CASSIRRLGSSYEQYF. The CDR3 DNA reads as TGTGCCAGCAGCATTAGACGCCTAGGAAGCTCCTACGAGCAGTACTTC.

The V call is TRBV29-1, the J call TRBJ1-1; a possible D gene is TRBD1 (5 bases). This CDR3 comprises 12 residues. Per the germline V gene, CDR1 is SQVTM and CDR2 is ANQGSEA. Deletions cut 4 bases from V and 4 bases from J, with 10 bases between. CDR3 amino acids: CSVASGATEAFF. In DNA form, the CDR3 reads TGCAGCGTTGCTTCCGGGGCCACTGAAGCTTTCTTT.

This clonotype was detected only a few times. The V call is TRBV5-1, the J call TRBJ1-5; tentatively, D is TRBD1 (5 bases). Deletions cut 4 bases from V and 5 bases from J, with 16 bases between. This CDR3 contains 15 residues. Germline V gene data show CDR1 as SGHRS and CDR2 as YFSETQ. In nucleotides, the CDR3 is TGCGCCAGCAGCGAAACAGGTACTGTTTATCAGCCCCAGCATTTT. Translating gives CASSETGTVYQPQHF.

The rearrangement uses TRBV20-1 and TRBJ2-4, with 9 bases that match TRBD1. From germline, CDR1 is DFQATT and CDR2 SNEGSKA (reference sequence). With V trimmed by 5 bases and J by 3 bases, 5 bases remained unmatched. The CDR3 covers 14 residues. Here the CDR3 DNA reads TGCAGTGCTTGGGACAGGGCGGTCAAAAACATTCAGTACTTC. Its translation: CSAWDRAVKNIQYF.

This clonotype was observed a handful of times. V is TRBV21-1 and J is TRBJ2-3; the table assigns TRBD2, which was not confirmed against the DNA. TRBV21-1 is described as a pseudogene. The CDR3 covers 13 residues. The CDR3 is CASSKSGRDTQYF. The DNA for the CDR3 is TGTGCCAGCAGCAAGTCGGGGAGAGATACGCAGTATTTT.

CDR3 region: CASRRDRDNEQFF. Here the CDR3 DNA reads TGTGCCAGCAGGCGGGACAGGGACAATGAGCAGTTCTTC. J is TRBJ2-1 and V is TRBV5-4, with 9 bases that match TRBD1. Unmatched junction bases numbered 2, after V lost 5 bases and J lost 5 bases. The CDR3 spans 13 residues. Germline lookup yields CDR1 SGHNT and CDR2 YYREEE (reference sequence).

This clonotype was detected only a few times. The rearrangement links TRBV7-6 to TRBJ1-3; the D is unclear. Trimming stripped 4 bases from V and 2 bases from J, with 12 bases between. Germline-derived CDR1 and CDR2 are SGHVS and FNYEAQ. The CDR3 spans 15 residues. CDR3 bases: TGTGCCAGCAGCTCGATGACCCAAACTGGAAACACCATATATTTT. Protein: CASSSMTQTGNTIYF. Full variable domain (remainder filled in from reference TRBV7-6 and TRBJ1-3): GAGVSQSPRYKVTKRGQDVALRCDPISGHVSLYWYRQALGQGPEFLTYFNYEAQQDKSGLPNDRFSAERPEGSISTLTIQRTEQRDSAMYRCASSSMTQTGNTIYFGEGSWLTVV.

The chain employs TRBV20-1 and TRBJ2-3; 10 nucleotides line up with TRBD2. CDR3 length: 16 residues. Germline assignment: CDR1 DFQATT and CDR2 SNEGSKA (reference sequence). J gave up 5 bases and V 4 bases, and 12 bases lay outside the gene matches. CDR3 sequence (DNA): TGCAGTGCTATTACTAGCGGGAAGGTTGGTGGAGATACGCAGTATTTT. This codes for CSAITSGKVGGDTQYF.

Only a few counts were recorded for this clonotype. This chain uses TRBV5-6 with TRBJ2-7; D gene unclear. Germline values: CDR1 SGHDT, CDR2 YYEEEE. V lost 3 bases and J lost 3, with 7 bases in between. The CDR3 is 12 amino acids. The CDR3 DNA is TGTGCCAGCAGCTACGACGGCTACGAGCAGTACTTC. It translates to CASSYDGYEQYF.

The chain links TRBV7-2 to TRBJ2-7, with D perhaps assigned TRBD1 or TRBD2 (5 bases each). Germline CDR1 reads SGHTA; CDR2 reads FQGNSA. V was shortened by 3 bases and J by 7 bases, with 22 bases between the two germline ends. The CDR3 sequence is 16 residues long. DNA of the CDR3: TGTGCCAGCAGCTTGGGGTCCGGCTGGGGGAGTGAGGAGCAGTACTTC. Translation gives CASSLGSGWGSEEQYF.

The chain is built from TRBV7-2 and TRBJ1-1, with D tentatively TRBD1 (5 bases). V lost 5 bases to trimming and J lost 4 bases, with 23 bases between them. This CDR3 region has 17 residues. Germline values: CDR1 SGHTA, CDR2 FQGNSA. CDR3 region: CASSNRGGGEPSTEAFF. DNA of the CDR3: TGTGCCAGCAGCAATCGGGGGGGAGGGGAACCGAGCACTGAAGCTTTCTTT. The entire variable domain, with the rest obtained from reference TRBV7-2 and TRBJ1-1, is as follows: GAGVSQSPSNKVTEKGKDVELRCDPISGHTALYWYRQSLGQGLEFLIYFQGNSAPDKSGLPSDRFSAERTGGSVSTLTIQRTQQEDSAVYLCASSNRGGGEPSTEAFFGQGTRLTVV.

In the case of this clonotype: It is unclear where the CDR3 begins or ends on the DNA, so no DNA is shown, and the CDR3 is as TCRdb lists it. The chain carries TRBV6-2 or TRBV6-3 and TRBJ1-1. The CDR3 is 12 amino acids in total, end residues counted. CDR1 is MNHEY, CDR2 SVGEGT, per germline. Here the CDR3 reads CASSSSPAGAFF.

This clonotype was seen a few times. Here the CDR3 reads CASSSGGTGRREQFF. The CDR3 DNA reads as TGTGCCAGCAGCTCCGGGGGGACAGGAAGACGTGAGCAGTTCTTC. V is TRBV12-3 or TRBV12-4 and J is TRBJ2-5, with a weak D call TRBD1 (8 bases). The end of the DNA aligns better with TRBJ2-1, so the J call may be wrong. The CDR3 length is 15 residues.

The rearrangement joins TRBV6-1 to TRBJ2-7, with a possible D match to TRBD2 (5 bases). The ends were cut back, 3 bases at V and 0 bases at J, with 9 bases in the middle. This CDR3 has 14 residues. The germline V gene encodes CDR1 MNHNS and CDR2 SASEGT. DNA for the CDR3: TGTGCCAGCAGTGAGTCGGGGTACTCCTACGAGCAGTACTTC. Translated: CASSESGYSYEQYF.

This chain uses TRBV5-1 with TRBJ2-5; TRBD2 aligns across 10 bases. CDR3 length: 15 amino acids. The germline CDR1 and CDR2 sequences are SGHRS and YFSETQ. V shed 4 bases, J shed 4 bases, and the junction held 7 bases outside the gene matches. The CDR3 protein is CASSTTGTSAETQYF. CDR3 in DNA: TGCGCCAGCAGCACCACCGGGACTAGCGCAGAGACCCAGTACTTC.